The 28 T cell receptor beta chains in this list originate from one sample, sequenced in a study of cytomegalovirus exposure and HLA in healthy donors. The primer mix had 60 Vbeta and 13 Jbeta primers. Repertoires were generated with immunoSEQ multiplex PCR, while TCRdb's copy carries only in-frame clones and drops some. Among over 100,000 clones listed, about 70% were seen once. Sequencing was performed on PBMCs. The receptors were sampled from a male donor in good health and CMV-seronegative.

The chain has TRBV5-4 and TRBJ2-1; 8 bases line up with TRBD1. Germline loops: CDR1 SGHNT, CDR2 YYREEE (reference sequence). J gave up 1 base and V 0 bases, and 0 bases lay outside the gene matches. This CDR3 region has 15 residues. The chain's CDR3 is CASSLDRGSYNEQFF. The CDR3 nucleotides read TGTGCCAGCAGCTTGGACAGGGGGTCCTACAATGAGCAGTTCTTC.

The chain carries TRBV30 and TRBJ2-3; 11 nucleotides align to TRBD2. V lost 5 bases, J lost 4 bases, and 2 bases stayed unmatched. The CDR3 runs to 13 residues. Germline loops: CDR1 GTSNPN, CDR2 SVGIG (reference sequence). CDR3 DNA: TGTGCCTGGGAGGGACTAGCGGCAGATACGCAGTATTTT. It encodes CAWEGLAADTQYF.

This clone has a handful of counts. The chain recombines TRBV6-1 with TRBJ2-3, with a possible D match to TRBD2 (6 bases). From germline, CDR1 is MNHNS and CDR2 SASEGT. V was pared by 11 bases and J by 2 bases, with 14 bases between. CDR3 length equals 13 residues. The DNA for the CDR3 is TGTGCCGTGAAAGCGGGTACCACAGATACGCAGTATTTT. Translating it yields CAVKAGTTDTQYF.

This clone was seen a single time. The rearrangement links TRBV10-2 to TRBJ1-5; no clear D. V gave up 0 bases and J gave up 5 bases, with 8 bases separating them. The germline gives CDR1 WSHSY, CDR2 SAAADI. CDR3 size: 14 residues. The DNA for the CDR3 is TGCGCCAGCAGTGAGTCGACCGGGTATCAGCCCCAGCATTTT. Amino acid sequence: CASSESTGYQPQHF.

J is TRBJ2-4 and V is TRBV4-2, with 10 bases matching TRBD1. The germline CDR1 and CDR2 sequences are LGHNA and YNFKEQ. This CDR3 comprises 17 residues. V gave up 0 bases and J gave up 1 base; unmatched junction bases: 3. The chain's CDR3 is CASSQDPGQGAKNIQYF. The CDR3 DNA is TGTGCCAGCAGCCAAGACCCGGGACAGGGGGCCAAAAACATTCAGTACTTC.

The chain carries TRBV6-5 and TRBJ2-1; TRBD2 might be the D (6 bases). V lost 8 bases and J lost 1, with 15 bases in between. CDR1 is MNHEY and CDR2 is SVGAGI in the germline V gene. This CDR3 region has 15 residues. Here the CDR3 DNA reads TGTGCCAGCCCCCGCCCGGGAGTGTCCTACAATGAGCAGTTCTTC. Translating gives CASPRPGVSYNEQFF.

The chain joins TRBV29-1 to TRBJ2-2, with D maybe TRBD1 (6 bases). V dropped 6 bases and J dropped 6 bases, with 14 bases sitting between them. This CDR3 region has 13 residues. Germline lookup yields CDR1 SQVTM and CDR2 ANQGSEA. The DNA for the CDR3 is TGCAGCGTGGGGGACACCCGGGCCGGGGAGCTGTTTTTT. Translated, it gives CSVGDTRAGELFF.

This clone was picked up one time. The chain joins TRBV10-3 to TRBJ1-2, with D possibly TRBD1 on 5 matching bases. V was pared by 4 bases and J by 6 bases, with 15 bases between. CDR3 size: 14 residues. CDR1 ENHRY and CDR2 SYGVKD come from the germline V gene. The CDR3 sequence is CAISVQPGGNGYTF. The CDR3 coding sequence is TGTGCCATCAGTGTCCAGCCCGGGGGTAATGGCTACACCTTC.

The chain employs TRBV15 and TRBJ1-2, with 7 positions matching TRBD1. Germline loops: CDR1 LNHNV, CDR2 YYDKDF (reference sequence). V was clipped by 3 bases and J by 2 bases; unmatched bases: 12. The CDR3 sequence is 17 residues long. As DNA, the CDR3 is TGTGCCACCAGCAGTGGCAGGGGGAAAGGGGGCAACTATGGCTACACCTTC. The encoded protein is CATSSGRGKGGNYGYTF. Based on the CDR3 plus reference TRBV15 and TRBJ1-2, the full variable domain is DAMVIQNPRYQVTQFGKPVTLSCSQTLNHNVMYWYQQKSSQAPKLLFHYYDKDFNNEADTPDNFQSRRPNTSFCFLDIRSPGLGDTAMYLCATSSGRGKGGNYGYTFGSGTRLTVV.

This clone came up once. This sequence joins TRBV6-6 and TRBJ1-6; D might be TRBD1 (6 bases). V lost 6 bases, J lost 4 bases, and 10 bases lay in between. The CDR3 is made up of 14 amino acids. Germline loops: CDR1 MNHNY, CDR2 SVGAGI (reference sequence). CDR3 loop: CASSSTGYNSPLHF. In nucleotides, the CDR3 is TGTGCCAGCAGCTCTACAGGGTATAATTCACCCCTCCACTTT.

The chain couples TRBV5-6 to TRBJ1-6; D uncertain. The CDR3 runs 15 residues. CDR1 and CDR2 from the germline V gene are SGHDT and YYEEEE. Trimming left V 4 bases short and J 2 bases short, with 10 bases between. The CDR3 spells CASSLDRAYNSPLHF. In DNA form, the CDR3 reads TGTGCCAGCAGCCTCGACCGGGCCTATAATTCACCCCTCCACTTT.

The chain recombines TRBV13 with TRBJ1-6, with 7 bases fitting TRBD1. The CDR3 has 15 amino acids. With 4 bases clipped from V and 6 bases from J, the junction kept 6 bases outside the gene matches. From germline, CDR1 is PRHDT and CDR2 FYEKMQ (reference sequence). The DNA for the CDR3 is TGTGCCAGCAGCTCCTCCGGGACAGCTAATTCACCCCTCCACTTT. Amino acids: CASSSSGTANSPLHF.

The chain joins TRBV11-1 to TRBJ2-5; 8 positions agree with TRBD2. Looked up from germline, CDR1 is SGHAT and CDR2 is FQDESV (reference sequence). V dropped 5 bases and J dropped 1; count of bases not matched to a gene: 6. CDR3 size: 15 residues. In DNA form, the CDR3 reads TGTGCCAGCAGCCCAAGCGGGAGCTTCCAAGAGACCCAGTACTTC. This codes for CASSPSGSFQETQYF.

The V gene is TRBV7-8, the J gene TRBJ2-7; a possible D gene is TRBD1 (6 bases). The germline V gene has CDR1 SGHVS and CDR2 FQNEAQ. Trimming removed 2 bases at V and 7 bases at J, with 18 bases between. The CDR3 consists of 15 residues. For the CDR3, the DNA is TGTGCCAGCAGCTTATTAACAGGGAATCCATGGGAGCAGTACTTC. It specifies CASSLLTGNPWEQYF. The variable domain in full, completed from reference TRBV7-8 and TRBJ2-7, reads GAGVSQSPRYKVAKRGQDVALRCDPISGHVSLFWYQQALGQGPEFLTYFQNEAQLDKSGLPSDRFFAERPEGSVSTLKIQRTQQEDSAVYLCASSLLTGNPWEQYFGPGTRLTVT.

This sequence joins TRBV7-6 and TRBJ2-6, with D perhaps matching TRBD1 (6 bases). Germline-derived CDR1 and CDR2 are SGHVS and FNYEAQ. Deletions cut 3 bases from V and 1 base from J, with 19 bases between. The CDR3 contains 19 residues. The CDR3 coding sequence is TGTGCCAGCAGCTTGCAGACAGGCCCTATAGAATCTGGGGCCAACGTCCTGACTTTC. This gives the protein CASSLQTGPIESGANVLTF.

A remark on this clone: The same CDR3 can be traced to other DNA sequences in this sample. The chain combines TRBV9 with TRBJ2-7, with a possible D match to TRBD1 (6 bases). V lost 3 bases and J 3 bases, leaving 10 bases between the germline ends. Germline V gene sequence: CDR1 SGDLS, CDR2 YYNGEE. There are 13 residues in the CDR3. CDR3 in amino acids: CASSATGYYEQYF. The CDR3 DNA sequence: TGTGCCAGCAGCGCTACAGGGTACTACGAGCAGTACTTC.

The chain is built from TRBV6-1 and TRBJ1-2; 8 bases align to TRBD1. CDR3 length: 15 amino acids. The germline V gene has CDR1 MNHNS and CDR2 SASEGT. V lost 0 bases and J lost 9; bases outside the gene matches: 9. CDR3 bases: TGTGCCAGCAGTGAAGCGCAGGGGGCCGGATATCGCTACACCTTC. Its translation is CASSEAQGAGYRYTF.

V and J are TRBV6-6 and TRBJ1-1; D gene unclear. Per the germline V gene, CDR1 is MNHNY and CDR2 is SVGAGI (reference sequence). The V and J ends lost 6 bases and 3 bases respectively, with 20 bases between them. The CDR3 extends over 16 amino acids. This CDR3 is CASSDRQPRRDTEAFF. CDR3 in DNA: TGTGCCAGCAGCGACCGGCAGCCTAGGAGGGACACTGAAGCTTTCTTT.

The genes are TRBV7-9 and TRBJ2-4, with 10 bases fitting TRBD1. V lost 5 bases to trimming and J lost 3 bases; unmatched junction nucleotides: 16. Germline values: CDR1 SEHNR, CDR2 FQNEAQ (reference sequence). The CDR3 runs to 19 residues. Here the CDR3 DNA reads TGTGCCAGCAGCCTATTTGAGGGGACAGGGGCGATGGTCAAAAACATTCAGTACTTC. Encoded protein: CASSLFEGTGAMVKNIQYF.

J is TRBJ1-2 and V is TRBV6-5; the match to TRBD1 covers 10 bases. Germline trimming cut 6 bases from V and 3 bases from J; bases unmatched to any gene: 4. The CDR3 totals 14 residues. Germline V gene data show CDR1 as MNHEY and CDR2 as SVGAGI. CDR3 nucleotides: TGTGCCAGCAGCTTGGACAGGGGGGACTATGGCTACACCTTC. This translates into CASSLDRGDYGYTF.

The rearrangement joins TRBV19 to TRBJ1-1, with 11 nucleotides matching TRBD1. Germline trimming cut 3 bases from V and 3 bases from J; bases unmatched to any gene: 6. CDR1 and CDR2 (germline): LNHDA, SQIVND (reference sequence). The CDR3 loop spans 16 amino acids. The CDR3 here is CASSIPGTGGDTEAFF. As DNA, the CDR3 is TGTGCCAGTAGTATCCCCGGGACAGGGGGAGACACTGAAGCTTTCTTT.

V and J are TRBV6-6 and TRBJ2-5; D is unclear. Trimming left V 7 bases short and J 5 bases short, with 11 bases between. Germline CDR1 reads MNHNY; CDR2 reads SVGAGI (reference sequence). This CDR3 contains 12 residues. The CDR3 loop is CASMPGWETQYF. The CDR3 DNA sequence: TGTGCCAGCATGCCCGGGTGGGAGACCCAGTACTTC.

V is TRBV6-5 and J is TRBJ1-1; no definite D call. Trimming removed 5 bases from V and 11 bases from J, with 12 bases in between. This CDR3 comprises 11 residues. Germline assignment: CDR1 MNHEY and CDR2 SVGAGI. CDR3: CASSAPGGAFF. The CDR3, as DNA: TGTGCCAGCAGTGCCCCCGGCGGGGCTTTCTTT.

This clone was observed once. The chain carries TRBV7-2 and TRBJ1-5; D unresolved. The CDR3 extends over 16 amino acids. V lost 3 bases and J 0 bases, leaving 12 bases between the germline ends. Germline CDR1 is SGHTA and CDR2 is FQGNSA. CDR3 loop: CASSLLGAYSNQPQHF. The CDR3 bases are TGTGCCAGCAGCTTGTTGGGCGCATATAGCAATCAGCCCCAGCATTTT.

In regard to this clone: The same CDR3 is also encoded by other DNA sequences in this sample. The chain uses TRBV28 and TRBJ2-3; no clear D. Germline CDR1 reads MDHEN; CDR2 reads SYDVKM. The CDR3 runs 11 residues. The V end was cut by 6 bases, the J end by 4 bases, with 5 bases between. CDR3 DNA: TGTGCCAGCAGCTCTCCAGATACGCAGTATTTT. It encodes CASSSPDTQYF.

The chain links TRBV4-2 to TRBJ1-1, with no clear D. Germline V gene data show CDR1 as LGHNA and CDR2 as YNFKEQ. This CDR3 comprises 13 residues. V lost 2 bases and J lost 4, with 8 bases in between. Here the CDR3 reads CASSQSISTEAFF. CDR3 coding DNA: TGTGCCAGCAGCCAATCCATTAGCACTGAAGCTTTCTTT.

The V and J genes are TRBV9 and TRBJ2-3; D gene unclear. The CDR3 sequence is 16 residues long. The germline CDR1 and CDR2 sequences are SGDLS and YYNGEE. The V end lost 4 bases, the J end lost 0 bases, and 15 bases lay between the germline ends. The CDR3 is CASSTQPTASTDTQYF. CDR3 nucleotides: TGTGCCAGCAGCACTCAACCTACTGCTAGCACAGATACGCAGTATTTT.

The CDR3 loop reads CASSSGGAVDYGYTF. The CDR3, as DNA: TGTGCCAGCAGCTCAGGGGGCGCGGTTGACTATGGCTACACCTTC. The V and J genes are TRBV5-4 and TRBJ1-2; the match to TRBD1 covers 8 bases. Per the germline V gene, CDR1 is SGHNT and CDR2 is YYREEE (reference sequence). Trimming at V came to 3 bases and at J to 3 bases, leaving 7 bases not matched to a gene. The CDR3 is 15 residues long.